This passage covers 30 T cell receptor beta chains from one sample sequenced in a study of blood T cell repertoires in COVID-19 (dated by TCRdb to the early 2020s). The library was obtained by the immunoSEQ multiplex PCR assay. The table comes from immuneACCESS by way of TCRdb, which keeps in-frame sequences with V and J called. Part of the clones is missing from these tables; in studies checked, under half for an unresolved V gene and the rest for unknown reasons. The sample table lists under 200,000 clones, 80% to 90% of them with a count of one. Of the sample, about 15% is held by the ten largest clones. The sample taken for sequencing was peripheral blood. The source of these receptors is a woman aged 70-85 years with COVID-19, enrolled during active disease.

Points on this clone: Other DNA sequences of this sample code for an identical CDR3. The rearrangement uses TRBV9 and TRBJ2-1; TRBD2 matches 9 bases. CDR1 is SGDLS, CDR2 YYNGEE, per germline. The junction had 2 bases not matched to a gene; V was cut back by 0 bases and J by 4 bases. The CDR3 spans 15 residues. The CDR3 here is CASSVGLAEYNEQFF. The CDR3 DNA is TGTGCCAGCAGCGTAGGACTAGCGGAGTACAATGAGCAGTTCTTC.

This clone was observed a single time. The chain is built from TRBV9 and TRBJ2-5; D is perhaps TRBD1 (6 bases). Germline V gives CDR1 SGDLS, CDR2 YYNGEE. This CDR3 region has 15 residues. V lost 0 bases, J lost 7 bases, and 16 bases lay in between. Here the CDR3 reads CASSVEAGAGVTQYF. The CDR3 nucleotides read TGTGCCAGCAGCGTAGAGGCAGGGGCCGGAGTGACCCAGTACTTC.

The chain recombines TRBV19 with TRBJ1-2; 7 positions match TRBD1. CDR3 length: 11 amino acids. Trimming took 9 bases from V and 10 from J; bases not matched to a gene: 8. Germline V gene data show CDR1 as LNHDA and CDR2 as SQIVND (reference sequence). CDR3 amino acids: CASKTGVDYTF. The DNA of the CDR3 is TGTGCCAGCAAAACAGGGGTGGACTACACCTTC. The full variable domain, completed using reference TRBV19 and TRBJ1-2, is DGGITQSPKYLFRKEGQNVTLSCEQNLNHDAMYWYRQDPGQGLRLIYYSQIVNDFQKGDIAEGYSVSREKKESFPLTVTSAQKNPTAFYLCASKTGVDYTFGSGTRLTVV.

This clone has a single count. The CDR3 loop reads CASSLEGGRNQPQHF. The DNA of the CDR3 is TGCGCCAGCAGCTTGGAGGGAGGGAGGAATCAGCCCCAGCATTTT. The chain uses TRBV5-1 and TRBJ1-5; D unclear. V dropped 0 bases and J dropped 4 bases, with 11 bases sitting between them. The CDR3 contains 15 residues. Germline loops: CDR1 SGHRS, CDR2 YFSETQ.

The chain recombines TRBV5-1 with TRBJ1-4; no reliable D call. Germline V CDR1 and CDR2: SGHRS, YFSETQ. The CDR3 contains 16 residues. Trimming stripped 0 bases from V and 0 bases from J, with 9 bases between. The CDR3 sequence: CASSLVTAATNEKLFF. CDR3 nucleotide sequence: TGCGCCAGCAGCTTGGTCACAGCTGCAACTAATGAAAAACTGTTTTTT.

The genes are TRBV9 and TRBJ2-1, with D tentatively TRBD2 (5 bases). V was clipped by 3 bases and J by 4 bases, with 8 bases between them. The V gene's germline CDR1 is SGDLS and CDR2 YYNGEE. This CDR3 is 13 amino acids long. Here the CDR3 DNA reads TGTGCCAGCAGCGCCGGACTTTACAATGAGCAGTTCTTC. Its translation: CASSAGLYNEQFF.

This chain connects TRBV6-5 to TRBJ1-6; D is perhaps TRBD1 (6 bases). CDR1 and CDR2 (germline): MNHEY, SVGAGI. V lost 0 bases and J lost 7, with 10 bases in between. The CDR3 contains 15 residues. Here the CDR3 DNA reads TGTGCCAGCAGTTACTCAGGACAGCTGAATTCACCCCTCCACTTT. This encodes CASSYSGQLNSPLHF.

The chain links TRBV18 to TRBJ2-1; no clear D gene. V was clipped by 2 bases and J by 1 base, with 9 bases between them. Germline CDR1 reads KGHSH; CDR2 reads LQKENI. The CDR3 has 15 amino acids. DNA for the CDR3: TGTGCCAGCTCACCAGTTCAGAATTCCTACAATGAGCAGTTCTTC. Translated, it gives CASSPVQNSYNEQFF.

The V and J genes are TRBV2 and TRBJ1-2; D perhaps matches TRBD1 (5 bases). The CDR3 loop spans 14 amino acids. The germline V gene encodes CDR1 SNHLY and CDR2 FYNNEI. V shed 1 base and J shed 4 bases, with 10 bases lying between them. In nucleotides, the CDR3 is TGTGCCAGCAGTGAAGTTGCCGGGGGCTATGGCTACACCTTC. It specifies CASSEVAGGYGYTF.

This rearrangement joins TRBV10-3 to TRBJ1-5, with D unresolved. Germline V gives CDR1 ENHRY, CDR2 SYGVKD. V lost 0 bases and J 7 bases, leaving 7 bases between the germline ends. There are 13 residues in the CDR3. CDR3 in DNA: TGTGCCATCAGTGAGTCCACGGGGCAGCCCCAGCATTTT. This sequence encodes CAISESTGQPQHF.

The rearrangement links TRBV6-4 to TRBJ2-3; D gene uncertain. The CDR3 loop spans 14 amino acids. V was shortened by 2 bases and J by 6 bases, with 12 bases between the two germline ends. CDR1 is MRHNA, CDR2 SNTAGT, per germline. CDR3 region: CASSDDWYSDTQYF. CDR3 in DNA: TGTGCCAGCAGTGACGATTGGTACTCGGATACGCAGTATTTT.

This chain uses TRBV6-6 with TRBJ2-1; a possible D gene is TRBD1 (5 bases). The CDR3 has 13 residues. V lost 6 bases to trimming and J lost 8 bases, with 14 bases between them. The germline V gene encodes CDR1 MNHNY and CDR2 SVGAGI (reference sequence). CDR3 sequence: CASRGRLVDEQFF. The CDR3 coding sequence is TGTGCCAGCAGGGGGCGTCTTGTAGATGAGCAGTTCTTC.

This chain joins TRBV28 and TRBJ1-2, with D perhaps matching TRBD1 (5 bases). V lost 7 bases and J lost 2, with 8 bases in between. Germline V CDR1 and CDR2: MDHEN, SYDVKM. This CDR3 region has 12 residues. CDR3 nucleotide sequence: TGTGCCAGCACAGACAGCAACTATGGCTACACCTTC. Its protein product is CASTDSNYGYTF.

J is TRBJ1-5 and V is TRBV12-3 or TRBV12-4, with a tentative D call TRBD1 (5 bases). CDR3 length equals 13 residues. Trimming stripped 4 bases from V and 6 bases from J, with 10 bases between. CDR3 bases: TGTGCCAGCAGTTCTGGGGGGATTCAGCCCCAGCATTTT. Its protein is CASSSGGIQPQHF.

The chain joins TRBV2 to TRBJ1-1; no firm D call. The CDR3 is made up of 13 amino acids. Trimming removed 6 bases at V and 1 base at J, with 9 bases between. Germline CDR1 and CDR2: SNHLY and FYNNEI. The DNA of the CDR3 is TGTGCCAGCAGCGCGATTGGGAACACTGAAGCTTTCTTT. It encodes CASSAIGNTEAFF. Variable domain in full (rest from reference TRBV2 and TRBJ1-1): EPEVTQTPSHQVTQMGQEVILRCVPISNHLYFYWYRQILGQKVEFLVSFYNNEISEKSEIFDDQFSVERPDGSNFTLKIRSTKLEDSAMYFCASSAIGNTEAFFGQGTRLTVV.

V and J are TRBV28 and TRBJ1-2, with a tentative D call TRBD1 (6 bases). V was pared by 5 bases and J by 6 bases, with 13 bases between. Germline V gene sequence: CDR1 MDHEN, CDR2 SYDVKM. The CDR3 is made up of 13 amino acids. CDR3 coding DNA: TGTGCCAGCAGTAACAGGGTCCGGGATGGCTACACCTTC. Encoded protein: CASSNRVRDGYTF.

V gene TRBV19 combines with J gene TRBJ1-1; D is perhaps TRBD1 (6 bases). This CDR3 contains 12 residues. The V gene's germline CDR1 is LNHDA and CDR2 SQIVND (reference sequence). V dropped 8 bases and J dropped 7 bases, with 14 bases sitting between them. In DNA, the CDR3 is TGTGCCAGTCTTTCAGGGGCCGGTGAAGCTTTCTTT. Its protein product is CASLSGAGEAFF.

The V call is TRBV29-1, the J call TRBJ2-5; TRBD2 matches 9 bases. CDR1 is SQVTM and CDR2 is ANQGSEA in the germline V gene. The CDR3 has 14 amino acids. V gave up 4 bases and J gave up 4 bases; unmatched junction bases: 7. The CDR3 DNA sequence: TGCAGCGTTGGCGGGGGGGGGCGGAGAGAGACCCAGTACTTC. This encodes CSVGGGGRRETQYF.

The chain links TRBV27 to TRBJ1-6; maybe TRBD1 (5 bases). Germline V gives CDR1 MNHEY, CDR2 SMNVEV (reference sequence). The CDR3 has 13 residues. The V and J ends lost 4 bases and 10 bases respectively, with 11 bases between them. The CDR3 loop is CASSYSGNSPLHF. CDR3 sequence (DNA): TGTGCCAGCAGTTATTCAGGGAACTCACCCCTCCACTTT.

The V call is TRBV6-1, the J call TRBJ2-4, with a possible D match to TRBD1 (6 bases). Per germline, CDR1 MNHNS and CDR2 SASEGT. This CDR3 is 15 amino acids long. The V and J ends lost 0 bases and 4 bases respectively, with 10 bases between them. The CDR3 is CASSEAGTRKNIQYF. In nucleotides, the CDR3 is TGTGCCAGCAGTGAAGCCGGGACAAGAAAAAACATTCAGTACTTC.

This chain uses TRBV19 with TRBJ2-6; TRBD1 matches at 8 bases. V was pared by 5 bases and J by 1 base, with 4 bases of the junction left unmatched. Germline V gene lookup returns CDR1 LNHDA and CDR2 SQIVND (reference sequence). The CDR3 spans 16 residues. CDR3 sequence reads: CASSPRTGSGANVLTF. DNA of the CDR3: TGTGCCAGTAGTCCTCGGACAGGGTCTGGGGCCAACGTCCTGACTTTC.

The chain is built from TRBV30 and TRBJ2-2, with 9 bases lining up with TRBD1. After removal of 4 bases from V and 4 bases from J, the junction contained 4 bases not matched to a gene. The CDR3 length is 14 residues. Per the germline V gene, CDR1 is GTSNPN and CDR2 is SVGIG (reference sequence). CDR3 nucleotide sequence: TGTGCCTGGACCGGGACAGGGTCCACCGGGGAGCTGTTTTTT. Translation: CAWTGTGSTGELFF.

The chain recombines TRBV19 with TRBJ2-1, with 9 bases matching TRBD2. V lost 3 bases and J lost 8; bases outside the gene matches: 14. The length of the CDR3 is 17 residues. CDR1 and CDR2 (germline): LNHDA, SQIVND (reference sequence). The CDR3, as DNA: TGTGCCAGTAGTATTAGCGGGAGATCGTCTACTGTGGATGAGCAGTTCTTC. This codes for CASSISGRSSTVDEQFF. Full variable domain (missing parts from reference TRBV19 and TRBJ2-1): DGGITQSPKYLFRKEGQNVTLSCEQNLNHDAMYWYRQDPGQGLRLIYYSQIVNDFQKGDIAEGYSVSREKKESFPLTVTSAQKNPTAFYLCASSISGRSSTVDEQFFGPGTRLTVL.

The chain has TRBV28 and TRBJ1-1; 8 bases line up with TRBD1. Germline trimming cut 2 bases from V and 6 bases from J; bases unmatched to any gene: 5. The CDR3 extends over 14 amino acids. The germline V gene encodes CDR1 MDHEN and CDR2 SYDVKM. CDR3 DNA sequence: TGTGCCAGCAGTTTACCGGACAGGGTTGCTGAAGCTTTCTTT. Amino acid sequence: CASSLPDRVAEAFF.

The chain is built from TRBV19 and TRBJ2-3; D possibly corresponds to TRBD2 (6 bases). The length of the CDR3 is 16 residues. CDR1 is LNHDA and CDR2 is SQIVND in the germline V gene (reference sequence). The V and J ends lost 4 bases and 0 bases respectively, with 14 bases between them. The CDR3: CASSTGGGFSTDTQYF. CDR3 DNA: TGTGCCAGTAGTACCGGAGGAGGGTTCAGCACAGATACGCAGTATTTT.

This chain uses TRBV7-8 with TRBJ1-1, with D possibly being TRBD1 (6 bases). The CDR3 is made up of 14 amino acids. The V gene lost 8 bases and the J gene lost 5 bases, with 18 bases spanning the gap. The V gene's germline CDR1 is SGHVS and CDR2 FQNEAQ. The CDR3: CASGNVGARTEAFF. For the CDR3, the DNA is TGTGCCAGCGGAAACGTGGGGGCGCGAACTGAAGCTTTCTTT.

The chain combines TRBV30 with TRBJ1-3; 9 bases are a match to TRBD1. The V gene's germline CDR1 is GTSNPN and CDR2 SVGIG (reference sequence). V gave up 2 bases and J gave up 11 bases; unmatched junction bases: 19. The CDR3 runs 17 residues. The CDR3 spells CAWSPTGGPYNQKAIYF. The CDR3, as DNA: TGTGCCTGGAGTCCGACAGGGGGACCATATAACCAGAAAGCCATATATTTT. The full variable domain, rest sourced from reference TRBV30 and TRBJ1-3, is SQTIHQWPATLVQPVGSPLSLECTVEGTSNPNLYWYRQAAGRGLQLLFYSVGIGQISSEVPQNLSASRPQDRQFILSSKKLLLSDSGFYLCAWSPTGGPYNQKAIYFGEGSWLTVV.

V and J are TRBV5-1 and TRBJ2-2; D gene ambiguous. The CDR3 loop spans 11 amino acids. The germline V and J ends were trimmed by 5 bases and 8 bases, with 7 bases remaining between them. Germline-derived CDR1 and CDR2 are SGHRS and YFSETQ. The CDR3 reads CASSSAGELFF. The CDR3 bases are TGCGCCAGCAGTTCCGCGGGGGAGCTGTTTTTT.

CDR3 in amino acids: CASSSRYLGAEAFF. The CDR3 DNA reads TGTGCCAGCAGTTCCAGGTACCTAGGGGCTGAAGCTTTCTTT. V gene TRBV28 combines with J gene TRBJ1-1; possible D gene TRBD1, 5 bases. The CDR3 runs to 14 residues. Trimming removed 4 bases from V and 6 bases from J, with 15 bases in between. Germline V gives CDR1 MDHEN, CDR2 SYDVKM. Based on the CDR3 plus reference TRBV28 and TRBJ1-1, the full variable domain is DVKVTQSSRYLVKRTGEKVFLECVQDMDHENMFWYRQDPGLGLRLIYFSYDVKMKEKGDIPEGYSVSREKKERFSLILESASTNQTSMYLCASSSRYLGAEAFFGQGTRLTVV.

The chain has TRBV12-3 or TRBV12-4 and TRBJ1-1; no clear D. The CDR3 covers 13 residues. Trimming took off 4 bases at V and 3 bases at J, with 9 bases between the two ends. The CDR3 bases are TGTGCCAGCAGTTCCGACACCTACACTGAAGCTTTCTTT. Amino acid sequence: CASSSDTYTEAFF.